A selection of T cell receptor beta chains follows, all from one sample in a study of shared clonotypes between healthy human individuals. TCRdb's copy holds only in-frame clones and misses some; the assay was immunoSEQ multiplex PCR. Here the sample spans about 2,100,000 clones, about 92% being singletons. The sample comprised naive CD8+ T cells from PBMCs. The receptors here all came from a man younger than 35 in good health. Some clones in this sample may be carry-over from other donors' samples. Both conserved end residues are part of each CDR3. The D gene is left open where the match is weak. The size field is filled for only some rows; it gives once, few, many or a size class.

d_call clone_size j_call v_call cdr3_aa cdr3_nt
. . TRBJ1-4 TRBV21-1 CASSALMGPGIDEKLFF TGTGCCAGCAGCGCACTAATGGGTCCAGGGATTGATGAAAAACTGTTTTTT
. . TRBJ2-7 TRBV27 CASSWSSSYEQYF TGTGCCAGCAGTTGGTCTAGTTCCTACGAGCAGTACTTC
TRBD2 . TRBJ2-1 TRBV6-5 CASSDGLAYNEQFF TGTGCCAGCAGCGACGGACTAGCCTACAATGAGCAGTTCTTC
. once TRBJ1-1 TRBV7-9 CASSLALGAGNTEAFF TGTGCCAGCAGCTTAGCCCTCGGGGCCGGCAACACTGAAGCTTTCTTT
. . TRBJ2-1 TRBV5-6 CASSLEGTGYNEQFF TGTGCCAGCAGCTTGGAAGGGACTGGCTACAATGAGCAGTTCTTC
TRBD1 . TRBJ1-3 TRBV30 CAWSVQGAGNTIYF TGTGCCTGGAGTGTTCAGGGGGCCGGAAACACCATATATTTT
TRBD2 . TRBJ2-7 TRBV28 CASTSGPRISGSSYEQYF TGTGCCAGCACCTCAGGCCCCAGGATTAGCGGGAGCTCCTACGAGCAGTACTTC
. . TRBJ2-5 TRBV6-5 CASSYEGRETQYF TGTGCCAGCAGTTACGAGGGCCGGGAGACCCAGTACTTC
TRBD2 . TRBJ2-7 TRBV27 CASSPKLAGDIYEQYF TGTGCCAGCAGTCCAAAATTAGCGGGAGACATCTACGAGCAGTACTTC
. . TRBJ1-1 TRBV27 CASTNKEGSNTEAFF TGTGCCAGCACCAACAAAGAGGGTTCGAACACTGAAGCTTTCTTT
TRBD1 . TRBJ2-3 TRBV5-1 CASSFTSQTGGSSDTQYF TGCGCCAGCAGCTTCACTTCCCAAACAGGGGGTTCGTCAGATACGCAGTATTTT
. . TRBJ1-4 TRBV6-5 CASGRTTNEKLFF TGTGCCAGCGGGAGAACAACTAATGAAAAACTGTTTTTT
TRBD2 . TRBJ2-1 TRBV6-5 CASSTSGTYNEQFF TGTGCCAGCAGCACTAGCGGGACCTACAATGAGCAGTTCTTC
TRBD1 . TRBJ2-1 TRBV27 CASRGNTSTGTGSYNEQFF TGTGCCAGCAGGGGAAATACTTCTACCGGGACAGGCTCCTACAATGAGCAGTTCTTC
. . TRBJ1-1 TRBV5-5 CASSLDLGTEAFF TGTGCCAGCAGCTTGGACTTGGGGACTGAAGCTTTCTTT
TRBD2 . TRBJ2-5 TRBV10-3 CAISEGTGGQKTQYF TGTGCCATCAGTGAGGGTACGGGAGGGCAAAAGACCCAGTACTTC
TRBD1 . TRBJ2-5 TRBV19 CASSILWDRGHETQYF TGTGCCAGTAGTATTCTTTGGGACAGGGGGCATGAGACCCAGTACTTC
TRBD2 . TRBJ2-7 TRBV5-4 CASSLKREVSSYEQYF TGTGCCAGCAGCTTGAAGCGGGAGGTCAGCTCCTACGAGCAGTACTTC
. . TRBJ1-1 TRBV7-9 CASSQREPLNTEAFF TGTGCCAGCAGTCAAAGAGAGCCCTTGAACACTGAAGCTTTCTTT
TRBD2 . TRBJ2-3 TRBV18 CASSPSGYRGSTDTQYF TGTGCCAGCTCACCTAGCGGGTATCGGGGTTCCACAGATACGCAGTATTTT
. . TRBJ2-1 TRBV4-3 CASSQDRRVTYNEQFF TGCGCCAGCAGCCAAGATCGCAGGGTTACCTACAATGAGCAGTTCTTC
. . TRBJ2-5 TRBV7-9 CASSLAPGQETQYF TGTGCCAGCAGCTTAGCGCCGGGGCAAGAGACCCAGTACTTC
. . TRBJ1-1 TRBV5-1 CASSPRRQIRNTEAFF TGCGCCAGCAGCCCCAGGCGGCAGATCAGGAACACTGAAGCTTTCTTT
. . TRBJ2-7 TRBV7-8 CASSLATESYEQYF TGTGCCAGCAGCTTAGCAACAGAGTCCTACGAGCAGTACTTC
. . TRBJ2-7 TRBV28 CASSLIPGEEYEQYF TGTGCCAGCAGTTTGATCCCAGGGGAGGAGTACGAGCAGTACTTC
. few TRBJ1-1 TRBV28 CASSRGTEAFF TGTGCCAGCAGTCGGGGAACTGAAGCTTTCTTT
. . TRBJ1-5 TRBV15 CATTPKTVYGNQPQHF TGTGCCACCACCCCCAAGACAGTTTACGGCAATCAGCCCCAGCATTTT
. . TRBJ1-4 TRBV28 CASSLQGGSTELFF TGTGCCAGCAGTTTACAGGGAGGGTCAACGGAACTGTTTTTT